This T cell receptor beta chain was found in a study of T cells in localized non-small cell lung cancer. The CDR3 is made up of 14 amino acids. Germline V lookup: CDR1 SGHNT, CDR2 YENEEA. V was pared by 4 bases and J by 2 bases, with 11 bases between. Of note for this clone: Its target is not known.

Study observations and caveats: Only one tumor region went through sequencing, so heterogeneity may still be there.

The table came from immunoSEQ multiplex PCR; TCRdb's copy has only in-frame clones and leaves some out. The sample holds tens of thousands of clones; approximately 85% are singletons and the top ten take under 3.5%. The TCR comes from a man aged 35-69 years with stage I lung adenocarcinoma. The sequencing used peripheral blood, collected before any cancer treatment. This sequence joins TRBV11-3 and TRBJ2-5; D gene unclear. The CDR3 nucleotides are TGTGCCAGCAGCTCCGAGCAGGCTCAAGAGACCCAGTACTTC. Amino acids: CASSSEQAQETQYF.